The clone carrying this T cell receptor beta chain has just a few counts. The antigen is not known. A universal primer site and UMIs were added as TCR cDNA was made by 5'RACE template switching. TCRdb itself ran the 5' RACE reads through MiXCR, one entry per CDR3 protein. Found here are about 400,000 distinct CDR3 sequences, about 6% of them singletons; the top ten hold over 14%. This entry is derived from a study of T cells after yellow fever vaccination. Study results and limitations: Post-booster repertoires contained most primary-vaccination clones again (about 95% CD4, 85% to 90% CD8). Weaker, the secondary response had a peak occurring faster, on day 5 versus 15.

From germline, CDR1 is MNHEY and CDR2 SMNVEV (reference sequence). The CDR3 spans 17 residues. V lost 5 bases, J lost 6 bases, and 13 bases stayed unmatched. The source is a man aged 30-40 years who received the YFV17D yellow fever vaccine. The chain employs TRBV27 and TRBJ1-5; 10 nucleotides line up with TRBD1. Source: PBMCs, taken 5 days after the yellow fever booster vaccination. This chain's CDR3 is CASSNLLGTGVSQPQHF. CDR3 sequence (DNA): TGTGCCAGCAGTAACCTTTTGGGGACAGGGGTGTCTCAGCCCCAGCATTTT.